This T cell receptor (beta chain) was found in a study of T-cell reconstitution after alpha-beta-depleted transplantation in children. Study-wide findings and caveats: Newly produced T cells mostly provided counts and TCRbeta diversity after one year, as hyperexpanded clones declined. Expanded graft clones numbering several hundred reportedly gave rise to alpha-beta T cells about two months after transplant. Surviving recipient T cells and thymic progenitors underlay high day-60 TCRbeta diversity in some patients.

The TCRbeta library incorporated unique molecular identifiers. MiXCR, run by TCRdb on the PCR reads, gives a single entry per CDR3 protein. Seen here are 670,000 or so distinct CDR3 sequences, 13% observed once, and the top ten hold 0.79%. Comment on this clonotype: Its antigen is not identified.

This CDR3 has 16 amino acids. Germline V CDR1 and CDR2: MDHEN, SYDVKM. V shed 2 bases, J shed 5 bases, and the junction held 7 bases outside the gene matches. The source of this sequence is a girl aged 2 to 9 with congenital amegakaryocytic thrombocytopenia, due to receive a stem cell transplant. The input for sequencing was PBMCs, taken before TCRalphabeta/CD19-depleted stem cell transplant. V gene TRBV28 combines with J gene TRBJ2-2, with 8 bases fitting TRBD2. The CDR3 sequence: CASSLISGSGTGELFF. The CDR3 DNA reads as TGTGCCAGCAGTTTAATCAGCGGGAGTGGGACCGGGGAGCTGTTTTTT.